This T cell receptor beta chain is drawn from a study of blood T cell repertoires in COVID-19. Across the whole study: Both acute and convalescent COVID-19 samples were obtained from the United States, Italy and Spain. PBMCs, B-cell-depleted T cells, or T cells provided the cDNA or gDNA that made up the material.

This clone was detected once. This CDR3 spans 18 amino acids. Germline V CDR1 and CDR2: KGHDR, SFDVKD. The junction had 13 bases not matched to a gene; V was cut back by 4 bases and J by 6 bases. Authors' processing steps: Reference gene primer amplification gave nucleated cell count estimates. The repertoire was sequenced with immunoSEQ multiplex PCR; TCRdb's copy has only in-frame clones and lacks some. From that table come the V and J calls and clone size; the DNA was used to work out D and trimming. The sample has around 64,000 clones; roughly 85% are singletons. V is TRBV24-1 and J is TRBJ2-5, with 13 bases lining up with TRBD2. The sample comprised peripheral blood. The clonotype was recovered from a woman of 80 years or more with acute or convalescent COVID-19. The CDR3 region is CATSERTSGSREDKTQYF. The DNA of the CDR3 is TGTGCCACCAGTGAAAGGACTAGCGGGAGTAGAGAAGATAAGACCCAGTACTTC.